A single sample gave rise to the 3 T cell receptor beta chains below, sequenced in a study of blood T cell repertoires in COVID-19. Measured with immunoSEQ multiplex PCR; TCRdb has only the in-frame clones, and not every one. The table has more than 250,000 clones, about 82% seen once. The specimen sequenced was peripheral blood. Receptors originate from a man aged 45-60 years with active or convalescent COVID-19.

This sequence joins TRBV20-1 and TRBJ2-6; 7 bases map to TRBD1. V gave up 3 bases and J gave up 0 bases; unmatched junction bases: 11. The CDR3 consists of 18 residues. Looked up from germline, CDR1 is DFQATT and CDR2 is SNEGSKA (reference sequence). The CDR3 DNA reads as TGCAGTGCTAGTGAAGAACTTTCAGGGGGCTCTGGGGCCAACGTCCTGACTTTC. Its translation is CSASEELSGGSGANVLTF.

The rearrangement joins TRBV2 to TRBJ2-7; TRBD1 might be the D (6 bases). The CDR3 length is 16 residues. Trimming took off 5 bases at V and 2 bases at J, with 19 bases between the two ends. Germline values: CDR1 SNHLY, CDR2 FYNNEI. The CDR3 nucleotides are TGTGCCAGCAGTTTCCCCAGGGGTGCGGCCACCTACGAGCAGTACTTC. Amino acids: CASSFPRGAATYEQYF.

This chain joins TRBV5-1 and TRBJ2-7; 9 bases align to TRBD2. Per germline, CDR1 SGHRS and CDR2 YFSETQ. The CDR3 is 14 amino acids. V dropped 4 bases and J dropped 7; count of bases not matched to a gene: 9. CDR3: CASSTTSGGGEQYF. The CDR3 region has the DNA TGCGCCAGCAGCACGACTAGCGGAGGGGGGGAGCAGTACTTC.